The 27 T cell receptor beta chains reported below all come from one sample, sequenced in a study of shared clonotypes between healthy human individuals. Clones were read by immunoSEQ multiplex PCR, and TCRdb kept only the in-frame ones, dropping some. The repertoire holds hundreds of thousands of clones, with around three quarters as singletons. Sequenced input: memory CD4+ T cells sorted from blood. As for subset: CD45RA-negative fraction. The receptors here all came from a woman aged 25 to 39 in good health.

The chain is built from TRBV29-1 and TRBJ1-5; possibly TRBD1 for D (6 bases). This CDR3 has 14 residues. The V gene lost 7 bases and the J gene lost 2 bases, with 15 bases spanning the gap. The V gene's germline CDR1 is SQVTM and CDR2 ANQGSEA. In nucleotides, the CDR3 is TGCAGCGCCGCGAAGGGGGGTGGCAATCAGCCCCAGCATTTT. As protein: CSAAKGGGNQPQHF.

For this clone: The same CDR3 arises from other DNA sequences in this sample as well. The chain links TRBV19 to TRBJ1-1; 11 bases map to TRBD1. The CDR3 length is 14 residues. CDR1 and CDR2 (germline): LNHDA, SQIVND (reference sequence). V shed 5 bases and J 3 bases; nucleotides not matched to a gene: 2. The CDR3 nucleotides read TGTGCCAGTAGTTTGGACAGGGGGCACACTGAAGCTTTCTTT. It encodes CASSLDRGHTEAFF.

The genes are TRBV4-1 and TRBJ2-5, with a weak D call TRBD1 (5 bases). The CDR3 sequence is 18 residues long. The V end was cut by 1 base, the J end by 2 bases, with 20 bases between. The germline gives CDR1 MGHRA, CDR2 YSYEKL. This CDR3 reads CASSQGFSQGTPQETQYF. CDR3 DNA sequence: TGCGCCAGCAGCCAAGGTTTTTCCCAGGGAACCCCACAAGAGACCCAGTACTTC.

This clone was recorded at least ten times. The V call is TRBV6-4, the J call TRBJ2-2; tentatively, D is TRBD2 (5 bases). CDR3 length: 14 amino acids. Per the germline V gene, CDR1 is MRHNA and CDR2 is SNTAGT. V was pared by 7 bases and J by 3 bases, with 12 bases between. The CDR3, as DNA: TGTGCCAGCAAGATAGGGAGCGACACCGGGGAGCTGTTTTTT. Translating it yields CASKIGSDTGELFF.

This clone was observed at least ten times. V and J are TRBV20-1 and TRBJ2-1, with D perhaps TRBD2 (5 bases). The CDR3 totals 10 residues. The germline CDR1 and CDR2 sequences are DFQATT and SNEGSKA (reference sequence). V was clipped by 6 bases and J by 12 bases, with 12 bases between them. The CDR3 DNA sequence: TGCAGTGCCCAACACGAGGGGCAGTTCTTC. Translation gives CSAQHEGQFF.

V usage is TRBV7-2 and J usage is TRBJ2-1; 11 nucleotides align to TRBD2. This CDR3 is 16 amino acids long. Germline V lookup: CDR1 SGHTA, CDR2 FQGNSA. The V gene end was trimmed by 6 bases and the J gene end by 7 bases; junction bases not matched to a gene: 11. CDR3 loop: CASSQDTLAGVNEQFF. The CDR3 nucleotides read TGTGCCAGCAGTCAAGACACACTAGCGGGGGTTAATGAGCAGTTCTTC.

CDR3 nucleotides: TGCGCCAGCAGCTCCGGGACAGAGATCCTCTACGAGCAGTACTTC. This translates into CASSSGTEILYEQYF. The genes are TRBV5-1 and TRBJ2-7; 7 nucleotides agree with TRBD1. Germline CDR1 SGHRS, CDR2 YFSETQ. This CDR3 comprises 15 residues. The V gene end was trimmed by 3 bases and the J gene end by 3 bases; junction bases not matched to a gene: 9.

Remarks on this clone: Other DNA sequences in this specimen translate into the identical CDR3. CDR3 DNA: TGTGCCTGGAGTGTATCTGGGGCCAACGTCCTGACTTTC. Translated, it gives CAWSVSGANVLTF. The rearrangement links TRBV30 to TRBJ2-6; D uncertain. Germline V lookup: CDR1 GTSNPN, CDR2 SVGIG (reference sequence). Trimming removed 0 bases from V and 1 base from J, with 1 base in between. CDR3 size: 13 residues.

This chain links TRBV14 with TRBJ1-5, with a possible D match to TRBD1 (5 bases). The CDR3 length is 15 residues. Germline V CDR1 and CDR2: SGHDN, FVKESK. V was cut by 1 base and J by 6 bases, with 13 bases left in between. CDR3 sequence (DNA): TGTGCCAGCAGCCAAGGGATGGGGACCCCTCAGCCCCAGCATTTT. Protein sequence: CASSQGMGTPQPQHF.

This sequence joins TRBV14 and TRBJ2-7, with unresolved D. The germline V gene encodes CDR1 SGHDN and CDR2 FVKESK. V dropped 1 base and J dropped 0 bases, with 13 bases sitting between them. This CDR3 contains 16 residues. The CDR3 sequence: CASSQGTLYVSYEQYF. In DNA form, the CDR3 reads TGTGCCAGCAGCCAAGGGACGTTGTACGTCTCCTACGAGCAGTACTTC.

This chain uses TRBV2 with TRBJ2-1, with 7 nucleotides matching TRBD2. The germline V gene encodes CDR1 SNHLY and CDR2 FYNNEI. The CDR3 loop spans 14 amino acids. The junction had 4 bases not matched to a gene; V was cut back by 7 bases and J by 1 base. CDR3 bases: TGTGCCAGCAATAAACTAGCGTCCTACAATGAGCAGTTCTTC. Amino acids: CASNKLASYNEQFF.

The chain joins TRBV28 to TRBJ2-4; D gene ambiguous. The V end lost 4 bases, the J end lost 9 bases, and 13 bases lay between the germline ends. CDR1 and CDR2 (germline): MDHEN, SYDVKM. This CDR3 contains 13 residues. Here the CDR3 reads CASSSRPTGIQYF. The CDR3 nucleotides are TGTGCCAGCAGTTCCCGCCCTACTGGCATTCAGTACTTC.

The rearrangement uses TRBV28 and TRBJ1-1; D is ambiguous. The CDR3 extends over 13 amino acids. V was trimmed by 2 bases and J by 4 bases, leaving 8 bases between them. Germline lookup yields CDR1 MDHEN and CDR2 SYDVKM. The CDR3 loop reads CASSLVPGTEAFF. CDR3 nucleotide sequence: TGTGCCAGCAGTTTAGTCCCTGGCACTGAAGCTTTCTTT.

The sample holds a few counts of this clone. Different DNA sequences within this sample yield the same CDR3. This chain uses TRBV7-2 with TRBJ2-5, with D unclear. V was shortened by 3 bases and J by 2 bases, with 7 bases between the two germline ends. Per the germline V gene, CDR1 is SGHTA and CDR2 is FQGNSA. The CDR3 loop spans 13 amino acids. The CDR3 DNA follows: TGTGCCAGCAGCTTGGGTCTGCAAGAGACCCAGTACTTC. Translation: CASSLGLQETQYF. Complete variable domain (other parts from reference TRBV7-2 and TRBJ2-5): GAGVSQSPSNKVTEKGKDVELRCDPISGHTALYWYRQSLGQGLEFLIYFQGNSAPDKSGLPSDRFSAERTGGSVSTLTIQRTQQEDSAVYLCASSLGLQETQYFGPGTRLLVL.

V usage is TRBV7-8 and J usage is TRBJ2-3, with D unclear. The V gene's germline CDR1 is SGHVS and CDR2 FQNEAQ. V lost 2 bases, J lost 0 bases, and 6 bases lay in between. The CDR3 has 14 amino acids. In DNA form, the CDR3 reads TGTGCCAGCAGCTTAACACGTAGCACAGATACGCAGTATTTT. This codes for CASSLTRSTDTQYF.

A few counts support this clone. The CDR3 is CASSESTGETQYF. The CDR3 region has the DNA TGCGCCAGCAGTGAGTCGACCGGGGAGACCCAGTACTTC. This sequence joins TRBV10-2 and TRBJ2-5; no firm D call. The V gene lost 0 bases and the J gene lost 5 bases, with 7 bases spanning the gap. Looked up from germline, CDR1 is WSHSY and CDR2 is SAAADI. This CDR3 has 13 amino acids.

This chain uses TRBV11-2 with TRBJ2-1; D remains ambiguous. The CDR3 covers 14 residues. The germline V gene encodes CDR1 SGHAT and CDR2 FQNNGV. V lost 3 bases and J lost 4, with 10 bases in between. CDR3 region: CASSFSRIYNEQFF. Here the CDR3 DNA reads TGTGCCAGCAGCTTCAGCAGGATTTACAATGAGCAGTTCTTC.

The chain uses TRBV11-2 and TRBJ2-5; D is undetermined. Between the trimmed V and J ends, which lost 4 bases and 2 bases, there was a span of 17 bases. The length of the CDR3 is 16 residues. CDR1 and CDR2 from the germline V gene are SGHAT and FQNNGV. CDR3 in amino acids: CASSSPMEWAQETQYF. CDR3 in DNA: TGTGCCAGCAGCTCCCCTATGGAATGGGCACAAGAGACCCAGTACTTC.

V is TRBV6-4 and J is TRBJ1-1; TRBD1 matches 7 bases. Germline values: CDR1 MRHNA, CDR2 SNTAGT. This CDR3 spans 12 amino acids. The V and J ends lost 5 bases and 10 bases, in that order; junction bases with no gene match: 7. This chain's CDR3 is CASSPNRGLAFF. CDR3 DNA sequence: TGTGCCAGCAGTCCGAACAGGGGATTAGCTTTCTTT.

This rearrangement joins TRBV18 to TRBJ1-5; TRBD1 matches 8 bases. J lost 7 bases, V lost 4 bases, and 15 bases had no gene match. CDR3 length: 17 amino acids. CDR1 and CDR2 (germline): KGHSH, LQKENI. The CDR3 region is CASSQPLQGATGQPQHF. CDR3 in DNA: TGTGCCAGCTCACAACCATTGCAGGGGGCCACTGGACAGCCCCAGCATTTT.

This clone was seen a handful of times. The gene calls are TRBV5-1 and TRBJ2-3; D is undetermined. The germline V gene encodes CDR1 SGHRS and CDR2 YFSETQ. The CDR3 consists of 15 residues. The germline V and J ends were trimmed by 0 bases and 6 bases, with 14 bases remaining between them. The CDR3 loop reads CASSLDGVEVDTQYF. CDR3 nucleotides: TGCGCCAGCAGCTTGGATGGGGTGGAAGTGGATACGCAGTATTTT. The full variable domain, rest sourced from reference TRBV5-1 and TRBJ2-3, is KAGVTQTPRYLIKTRGQQVTLSCSPISGHRSVSWYQQTPGQGLQFLFEYFSETQRNKGNFPGRFSGRQFSNSRSEMNVSTLELGDSALYLCASSLDGVEVDTQYFGPGTRLTVL.

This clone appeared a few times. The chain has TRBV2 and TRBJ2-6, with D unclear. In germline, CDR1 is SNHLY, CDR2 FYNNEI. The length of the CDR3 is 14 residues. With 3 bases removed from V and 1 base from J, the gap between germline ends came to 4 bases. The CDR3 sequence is CASSEESGANVLTF. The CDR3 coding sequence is TGTGCCAGCAGTGAGGAATCTGGGGCCAACGTCCTGACTTTC.

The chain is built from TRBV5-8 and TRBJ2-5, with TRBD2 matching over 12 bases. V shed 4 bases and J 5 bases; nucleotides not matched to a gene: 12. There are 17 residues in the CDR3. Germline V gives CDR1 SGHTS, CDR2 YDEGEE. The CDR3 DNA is TGTGCCAGCAGCCGTGGACTAGCGGGAATCCCCCAGGAGACCCAGTACTTC. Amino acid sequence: CASSRGLAGIPQETQYF.

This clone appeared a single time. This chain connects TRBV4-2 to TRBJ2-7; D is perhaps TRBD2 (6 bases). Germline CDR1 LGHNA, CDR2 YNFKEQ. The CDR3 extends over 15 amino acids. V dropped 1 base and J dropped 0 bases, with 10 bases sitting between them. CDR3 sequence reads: CASSQASDSSYEQYF. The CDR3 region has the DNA TGTGCCAGCAGCCAAGCTAGCGATAGCTCCTACGAGCAGTACTTC.

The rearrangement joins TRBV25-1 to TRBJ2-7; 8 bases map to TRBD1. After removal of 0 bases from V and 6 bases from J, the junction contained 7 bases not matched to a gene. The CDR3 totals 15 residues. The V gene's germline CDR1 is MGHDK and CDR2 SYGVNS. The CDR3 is CASSEYGQGDREQYF. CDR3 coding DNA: TGTGCCAGCAGTGAATACGGACAGGGAGATCGCGAGCAGTACTTC.

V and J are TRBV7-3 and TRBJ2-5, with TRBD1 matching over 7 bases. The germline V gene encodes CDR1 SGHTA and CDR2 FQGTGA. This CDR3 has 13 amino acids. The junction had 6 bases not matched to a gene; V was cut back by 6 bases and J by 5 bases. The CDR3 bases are TGTGCCAGCAGTTCAGGACAGGAGGAGACCCAGTACTTC. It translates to CASSSGQEETQYF.

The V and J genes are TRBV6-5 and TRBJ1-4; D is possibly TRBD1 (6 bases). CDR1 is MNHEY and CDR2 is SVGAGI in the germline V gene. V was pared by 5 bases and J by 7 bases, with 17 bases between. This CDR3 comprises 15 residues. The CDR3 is CASSQRGGWGEKLFF. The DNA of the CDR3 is TGTGCCAGCAGTCAACGTGGGGGCTGGGGTGAAAAACTGTTTTTT.